The 26 T cell receptor beta chains below come from one sample, sequenced in a study of cytomegalovirus exposure and HLA in healthy donors. PCR involved 60 Vbeta and 13 Jbeta primers. Clones were read by immunoSEQ multiplex PCR, and TCRdb kept only the in-frame ones, dropping some. The sample shows around 150,000 clones, about 80% of them seen only once. Material: PBMCs. The receptors were gathered from a female donor in good health and CMV-seronegative.

V usage is TRBV4-1 and J usage is TRBJ2-1; 7 nucleotides line up with TRBD1. The V and J ends lost 1 base and 6 bases, in that order; junction bases with no gene match: 6. From germline, CDR1 is MGHRA and CDR2 YSYEKL. The CDR3 runs 15 residues. CDR3 in amino acids: CASSQAGAGGNEQFF. In DNA, the CDR3 is TGCGCCAGCAGCCAAGCAGGGGCAGGGGGCAATGAGCAGTTCTTC.

The chain has TRBV6-4 and TRBJ1-1; tentative D call: TRBD1 (5 bases). The CDR3 covers 13 residues. CDR1 and CDR2 from the germline V gene are MRHNA and SNTAGT. Trimming removed 4 bases at V and 5 bases at J, with 11 bases between. In DNA form, the CDR3 reads TGTGCCAGCAGTGGTTCAGGGAGGACTGAAGCTTTCTTT. Translation: CASSGSGRTEAFF.

This chain uses TRBV23-1 with TRBJ2-7, with D perhaps TRBD2 (5 bases). TRBV23-1 is an ORF, with its function uncertain. The ends were cut back, 0 bases at V and 5 bases at J, with 11 bases in the middle. The CDR3 has 14 amino acids. DNA of the CDR3: TGCGCCAGCAGTCAATCAAGTACCGGGGACGAGCAGTACTTC. Protein sequence: CASSQSSTGDEQYF.

V is TRBV4-1 and J is TRBJ2-1; TRBD2 matches 12 bases. The V gene end was trimmed by 4 bases and the J gene end by 3 bases; junction bases not matched to a gene: 10. Germline-derived CDR1 and CDR2 are MGHRA and YSYEKL. The CDR3 contains 18 residues. DNA of the CDR3: TGCGCCAGCAGCCCTCGACTAGCGGGGGCCAACTACTACAATGAGCAGTTCTTC. Translating gives CASSPRLAGANYYNEQFF.

The genes are TRBV5-6 and TRBJ2-5, with 8 nucleotides matching TRBD2. The J call is uncertain, as TRBJ2-7 better fits the DNA end. Germline CDR1 SGHDT, CDR2 YYEEEE. CDR3 length: 15 residues. The CDR3 DNA reads as TGTGCCAGCAGCACCGGGGGGACTAGGTCGGACGAGCAGTACTTC. As protein: CASSTGGTRSDEQYF.

V gene TRBV6-1 combines with J gene TRBJ2-5, with TRBD2 as a possible D gene (5 bases). The J call may not be correct, given that the DNA end is closer to TRBJ2-7. CDR1 is MNHNS and CDR2 is SASEGT in the germline V gene. The CDR3 has 14 residues. DNA of the CDR3: TGTGCCAGCAACTCTCCGGGAAGCTCCTACGAGCAGTACTTC. As protein: CASNSPGSSYEQYF.

The chain employs TRBV5-3 and TRBJ2-5; 14 bases match TRBD2. TRBV5-3 is annotated as an ORF whose role is uncertain. The CDR3 runs 19 residues. V lost 0 bases to trimming and J lost 4 bases; unmatched junction nucleotides: 11. CDR3 in amino acids: CARSLGGGLAGDRGETQYF. In nucleotides, the CDR3 is TGTGCCAGAAGCTTGGGGGGGGGACTAGCGGGAGATCGGGGAGAGACCCAGTACTTC.

This clone was counted only a few times. The chain employs TRBV18 and TRBJ2-1, with TRBD1 as a possible D gene (6 bases). CDR3 length: 13 amino acids. V lost 5 bases to trimming and J lost 9 bases, with 14 bases between them. Germline V gene data show CDR1 as KGHSH and CDR2 as LQKENI. This chain's CDR3 is CASSNRVGSEQFF. The CDR3 region has the DNA TGTGCCAGCTCAAACAGGGTTGGTAGTGAGCAGTTCTTC. Looking up the rest from reference TRBV18 and TRBJ2-1 gives the full variable domain: NAGVMQNPRHLVRRRGQEARLRCSPMKGHSHVYWYRQLPEEGLKFMVYLQKENIIDESGMPKERFSAEFPKEGPSILRIQQVVRGDSAAYFCASSNRVGSEQFFGPGTRLTVL.

This chain joins TRBV6-1 and TRBJ2-1; D is possibly TRBD2 (5 bases). CDR1 and CDR2 (germline): MNHNS, SASEGT. The CDR3 is 12 amino acids. Trimming took 7 bases from V and 9 from J, leaving 13 bases between them. The CDR3 DNA reads as TGTGCCAGCAATCCCCCGGCGGGTGAGCAGTTCTTC. This translates into CASNPPAGEQFF.

V is TRBV29-1 and J is TRBJ1-2; unclear D gene. The CDR3 is 12 amino acids. The V gene lost 3 bases and the J gene lost 6 bases, with 11 bases spanning the gap. CDR1 SQVTM and CDR2 ANQGSEA come from the germline V gene. The DNA for the CDR3 is TGCAGCGTTGATGGGCTACGAGATGGCTACACCTTC. This codes for CSVDGLRDGYTF.

The chain recombines TRBV2 with TRBJ2-1, with D maybe TRBD1 (5 bases). The CDR3 runs 14 residues. Per the germline V gene, CDR1 is SNHLY and CDR2 is FYNNEI. Trimming left V 5 bases short and J 4 bases short, with 12 bases between. The CDR3 spells CASSPTDTYNEQFF. The CDR3 region has the DNA TGTGCCAGCAGTCCGACAGACACGTACAATGAGCAGTTCTTC.

This clone was observed once. This chain links TRBV29-1 with TRBJ2-7, with D uncertain. Germline CDR1 reads SQVTM; CDR2 reads ANQGSEA. The CDR3 consists of 12 residues. The V gene lost 6 bases and the J gene lost 2 bases, with 11 bases spanning the gap. This CDR3 reads CSVAPGAYEQYF. CDR3 sequence (DNA): TGCAGCGTCGCCCCCGGAGCCTACGAGCAGTACTTC.

This clone appeared once. This chain joins TRBV6-1 and TRBJ1-1, with no clear D. The CDR3 covers 15 residues. CDR1 and CDR2 from the germline V gene are MNHNS and SASEGT. Trimming pared 5 bases from V and 0 bases from J, leaving 13 bases between. This CDR3 reads CASSRPDGMNTEAFF. The DNA for the CDR3 is TGTGCCAGCAGTCGACCCGACGGGATGAACACTGAAGCTTTCTTT.

This chain links TRBV9 with TRBJ2-2; D may be TRBD2 (7 bases). This CDR3 spans 16 amino acids. The V and J ends lost 0 bases and 6 bases respectively, with 15 bases between them. CDR1 and CDR2 from the germline V gene are SGDLS and YYNGEE. CDR3 loop: CASSVDPGGPAGELFF. CDR3 sequence (DNA): TGTGCCAGCAGCGTAGATCCGGGGGGCCCCGCCGGGGAGCTGTTTTTT.

This clone was counted only a few times. The rearrangement joins TRBV19 to TRBJ2-7, with D perhaps TRBD2 (5 bases). The CDR3 consists of 15 residues. The V gene's germline CDR1 is LNHDA and CDR2 SQIVND (reference sequence). Between the trimmed V and J ends, which lost 1 base and 0 bases, there was a span of 10 bases. CDR3 nucleotide sequence: TGTGCCAGTAGTATAGTAGCCGGGGACTCCTACGAGCAGTACTTC. It translates to CASSIVAGDSYEQYF.

The chain links TRBV30 to TRBJ1-2; 9 bases are a match to TRBD1. From germline, CDR1 is GTSNPN and CDR2 SVGIG (reference sequence). This CDR3 comprises 15 residues. Germline trimming cut 4 bases from V and 5 bases from J; bases unmatched to any gene: 11. Written as DNA, the CDR3 is TGTGCCTGGAACTCCCCCGGGACAGGGATATATGGCTACACCTTC. It codes for CAWNSPGTGIYGYTF.

The rearrangement links TRBV7-8 to TRBJ2-5; TRBD1 is a possible D gene (6 bases). The CDR3 sequence is 16 residues long. CDR1 SGHVS and CDR2 FQNEAQ come from the germline V gene. The V and J ends lost 0 bases and 3 bases respectively, with 14 bases between them. The CDR3 nucleotides read TGTGCCAGCAGCTTAGCGCTCAGGGGCGAGGAAGAGACCCAGTACTTC. Protein: CASSLALRGEEETQYF.

This clone appeared a single time. The rearrangement joins TRBV18 to TRBJ1-1; tentatively, D is TRBD1 (5 bases). From germline, CDR1 is KGHSH and CDR2 LQKENI. This CDR3 has 13 residues. V lost 5 bases and J lost 1, with 8 bases in between. CDR3 sequence (DNA): TGTGCCAGCTCATCGACAGAGAACACTGAAGCTTTCTTT. This translates into CASSSTENTEAFF.

The V and J genes are TRBV5-6 and TRBJ2-3, with 9 nucleotides matching TRBD1. This CDR3 is built from 15 residues. From germline, CDR1 is SGHDT and CDR2 YYEEEE. After removal of 6 bases from V and 3 bases from J, the junction contained 8 bases not matched to a gene. CDR3 nucleotides: TGTGCCAGCAACTATTACAGGGGGCGGACAGATACGCAGTATTTT. Translation gives CASNYYRGRTDTQYF.

On this clone itself: The sample holds other DNA sequences that translate to the same CDR3. The chain links TRBV5-1 to TRBJ2-2, with D hard to call. Trimming took off 1 base at V and 4 bases at J, with 2 bases between the two ends. Per germline, CDR1 SGHRS and CDR2 YFSETQ. The CDR3 is made up of 12 amino acids. CDR3 amino acids: CASSLLTGELFF. In DNA form, the CDR3 reads TGCGCCAGCAGCTTGCTCACCGGGGAGCTGTTTTTT. The full variable domain, with the rest looked up from reference TRBV5-1 and TRBJ2-2, is KAGVTQTPRYLIKTRGQQVTLSCSPISGHRSVSWYQQTPGQGLQFLFEYFSETQRNKGNFPGRFSGRQFSNSRSEMNVSTLELGDSALYLCASSLLTGELFFGEGSRLTVL.

This chain links TRBV7-3 with TRBJ2-2, with a tentative D call TRBD1 (6 bases). Germline V gene sequence: CDR1 SGHTA, CDR2 FQGTGA. The CDR3 has 14 residues. The germline V and J ends were trimmed by 4 bases and 7 bases, with 13 bases remaining between them. CDR3 sequence reads: CASSSTQGVGELFF. In nucleotides, the CDR3 is TGTGCCAGCAGCTCAACACAGGGAGTCGGGGAGCTGTTTTTT.

This chain joins TRBV7-9 and TRBJ1-1; no clear D gene. V lost 5 bases and J 4 bases, leaving 17 bases between the germline ends. Germline CDR1 and CDR2: SEHNR and FQNEAQ (reference sequence). The CDR3 has 15 residues. The CDR3 DNA reads as TGTGCCAGCAGCCCCATATCGGGGAGTGCCACTGAAGCTTTCTTT. It yields the protein CASSPISGSATEAFF.

The rearrangement uses TRBV28 and TRBJ2-2; a weak D match, TRBD2 (6 bases). This CDR3 contains 16 residues. V was pared by 5 bases and J by 2 bases, with 15 bases between. Germline V lookup: CDR1 MDHEN, CDR2 SYDVKM. CDR3 loop: CASSPQRAPNTGELFF. The CDR3 nucleotides are TGTGCCAGCAGTCCCCAGCGGGCTCCCAACACCGGGGAGCTGTTTTTT.

The chain uses TRBV5-1 and TRBJ1-4; D unclear. This CDR3 comprises 15 residues. V was pared by 3 bases and J by 6 bases, with 15 bases between. The germline CDR1 and CDR2 sequences are SGHRS and YFSETQ. As DNA, the CDR3 is TGCGCCAGCAGCTCATCGGGTCCCCGTGATGAAAAACTGTTTTTT. Translating gives CASSSSGPRDEKLFF.

V is TRBV7-9 and J is TRBJ1-2; 8 bases match TRBD1. This CDR3 comprises 12 residues. From germline, CDR1 is SEHNR and CDR2 FQNEAQ (reference sequence). V shed 5 bases, J shed 10 bases, and the junction held 6 bases outside the gene matches. The CDR3 reads CASSADRADYTF. CDR3 DNA sequence: TGTGCCAGCAGCGCGGACAGGGCTGACTACACCTTC.

V usage is TRBV5-4 and J usage is TRBJ1-1; D is undetermined. In germline, CDR1 is SGHNT, CDR2 YYREEE (reference sequence). CDR3 length: 13 residues. Trimming cost V 4 bases and J 2 bases, with 9 bases left between them. Here the CDR3 DNA reads TGTGCCAGCAGCCACAGAGAAAACACTGAAGCTTTCTTT. It is translated as CASSHRENTEAFF.